Below, 9 T cell receptor beta chains from the same sample are listed, as sequenced in a study of naive and memory T cell subsets. The library had UMIs added by 3' ligation of an oligonucleotide to TCR cDNA. Amplification of ligated cDNA took four PCR rounds with SP2 and nested alpha and beta constant primers. TCRdb reprocessed the 5' RACE reads with MiXCR, giving one entry per CDR3 protein. This table has over 50,000 distinct CDR3 sequences, less than 10% appearing once. The receptor source for this set is a female donor in good health.

J is TRBJ2-7 and V is TRBV20-1; 7 positions match TRBD2. CDR1 DFQATT and CDR2 SNEGSKA come from the germline V gene (reference sequence). The CDR3 extends over 13 amino acids. V lost 3 bases, J lost 0 bases, and 2 bases stayed unmatched. This chain's CDR3 is CSASWGGSYEQYF. The CDR3, as DNA: TGCAGTGCTAGTTGGGGGGGCTCCTACGAGCAGTACTTC.

This clonotype was detected many times. This chain links TRBV12-3 or TRBV12-4 with TRBJ1-5; 8 bases agree with TRBD1. V was clipped by 6 bases and J by 7 bases; unmatched bases: 20. This CDR3 is built from 18 residues. The CDR3 DNA reads as TGTGCCAGCAGCCATGGCAGGGGGCGCCGTGATAGCGTGCAGCCCCAGCATTTT. Translated, it gives CASSHGRGRRDSVQPQHF.

This clonotype was observed many times. The gene calls are TRBV12-3 or TRBV12-4 and TRBJ2-3, with D uncertain. CDR3 length equals 15 residues. V was cut by 6 bases and J by 1 base, with 14 bases left in between. The DNA of the CDR3 is TGTGCCAGCAGCCCTCGACCGGTAGGCACAGATACGCAGTATTTT. Residues: CASSPRPVGTDTQYF.

Ten or more counts support this clonotype. The chain recombines TRBV4-2 with TRBJ2-5, with 7 bases aligning to TRBD1. The CDR3 totals 16 residues. Losses at the gene ends were 1 base for V and 1 base for J; bases not matched to a gene: 6. CDR1 and CDR2 (germline): LGHNA, YNFKEQ. CDR3 residues: CASSQATTGFQETQYF. The CDR3 DNA reads as TGTGCCAGCAGCCAAGCGACGACAGGGTTCCAAGAGACCCAGTACTTC.

CDR3 sequence: CASSLGVGDTQYF. CDR3 DNA: TGTGCCAGCAGTTTAGGGGTCGGAGATACGCAGTATTTT. This chain joins TRBV12-3 or TRBV12-4 and TRBJ2-3, with D unresolved. V was cut by 1 base and J by 5 bases, with 7 bases left in between. The length of the CDR3 is 13 residues.

The chain couples TRBV12-5 to TRBJ1-1, with D perhaps TRBD1 (5 bases). The CDR3 has 13 amino acids. The V and J ends lost 0 bases and 10 bases respectively, with 12 bases between them. The germline V gene has CDR1 LGHNT and CDR2 FRNRAP. CDR3 in amino acids: CASGLVMDGGAFF. The CDR3 DNA is TGTGCTAGTGGTTTGGTAATGGATGGGGGAGCTTTCTTT.

The V call is TRBV30, the J call TRBJ1-1, with a possible D match to TRBD1 (6 bases). CDR1 and CDR2 (germline): GTSNPN, SVGIG (reference sequence). The CDR3 consists of 13 residues. V lost 0 bases and J lost 5, with 10 bases in between. Written as DNA, the CDR3 is TGTGCCTGGAGTGTACTGGGGGCGACTGAAGCTTTCTTT. As protein: CAWSVLGATEAFF.

The chain has TRBV18 and TRBJ2-3, with D perhaps TRBD1 or TRBD2 (6 bases each). The V gene's germline CDR1 is KGHSH and CDR2 LQKENI. This CDR3 spans 17 amino acids. V was trimmed by 2 bases and J by 1 base, leaving 16 bases between them. Written as DNA, the CDR3 is TGTGCCAGCTCACCAATCCCGGGGGCCTTTGGCACAGATACGCAGTATTTT. As protein: CASSPIPGAFGTDTQYF.

This clonotype was observed at least ten times. The rearrangement links TRBV28 to TRBJ1-1; D unclear. Trimming cost V 10 bases and J 2 bases, with 11 bases left between them. Germline V gives CDR1 MDHEN, CDR2 SYDVKM. The CDR3 has 12 amino acids. The CDR3 reads CATETSNTEAFF. In DNA, the CDR3 is TGTGCCACCGAAACCAGCAACACTGAAGCTTTCTTT.